Each of the 11 T cell receptor beta chains below was sequenced from the same sample in a study of breast tumors, draining lymph nodes, adjacent tissues. TCRdb fed the multiplex PCR reads into MiXCR, producing one record per CDR3 protein. The table records 50,000 to 75,000 distinct CDR3 sequences, roughly 50% of them present only once. The sample consisted of breast tumor tissue. The receptors were sampled from a female donor with breast cancer. Some clones in this sample may be carry-over from other donors' samples.

Many counts were recorded for this clonotype. The chain links TRBV14 to TRBJ1-6; D is perhaps TRBD1 (5 bases). This CDR3 contains 14 residues. CDR1 is SGHDN and CDR2 is FVKESK in the germline V gene. Deletions cut 2 bases from V and 5 bases from J, with 7 bases between. The CDR3 DNA is TGTGCCAGCAGCCAACGCAGGGATAATTCACCCCTCCACTTT. Translation: CASSQRRDNSPLHF. Looking up the rest from reference TRBV14 and TRBJ1-6 gives the full variable domain: EAGVTQFPSHSVIEKGQTVTLRCDPISGHDNLYWYRRVMGKEIKFLLHFVKESKQDESGMPNNRFLAERTGGTYSTLKVQPAELEDSGVYFCASSQRRDNSPLHFGNGTRLTVT.

CDR3 amino acids: CSARVGGLNEKLFF. DNA of the CDR3: TGCAGTGCCCGAGTCGGGGGACTAAATGAAAAACTGTTTTTT. The genes are TRBV20-1 and TRBJ1-4; D perhaps matches TRBD1 (5 bases). The CDR3 covers 14 residues. Per germline, CDR1 DFQATT and CDR2 SNEGSKA (reference sequence). Trimming cost V 6 bases and J 5 bases, with 16 bases left between them.

This clonotype was seen more than once but under ten times. The junction shows a germline mismatch at one end, possibly a read error. This sequence joins TRBV24-1 and TRBJ1-2; D uncertain. The germline V gene has CDR1 KGHDR and CDR2 SFDVKD. The CDR3 contains 14 residues. This CDR3 is CATSDFAQNYGYTF. The DNA of the CDR3 is TGTGCCACCAGTGATTTTGCACAGAACTATGGTTACACCTTC.

This clonotype was observed many times. This rearrangement joins TRBV11-2 to TRBJ2-7; D is perhaps TRBD2 (7 bases). The V and J ends lost 2 bases and 6 bases respectively, with 14 bases between them. CDR1 and CDR2 (germline): SGHAT, FQNNGV. This CDR3 has 14 amino acids. The CDR3 sequence: CASSLSPGGPEQYF. In nucleotides, the CDR3 is TGTGCCAGCAGCTTAAGCCCCGGGGGGCCCGAGCAGTACTTC.

Comment on this clonotype: The conserved phenylalanine or tryptophan is not found at the CDR3 terminus, so this likely reflects a read error. The DNA is omitted, as the CDR3 cannot be located on it reliably, and the CDR3 follows TCRdb's listing. V usage is TRBV4-1 and J usage is TRBJ2-5; the tabulated D call, TRBD1, remains unverified against the DNA. Germline V lookup: CDR1 MGHRA, CDR2 YSYEKL. Termini included, the CDR3 measures 8 amino acids. This CDR3 is CASSQEGT.

Many counts were recorded for this clonotype. The gene calls are TRBV10-3 and TRBJ2-3, with unresolved D. V was cut by 6 bases and J by 4 bases, with 14 bases left in between. Germline V gives CDR1 ENHRY, CDR2 SYGVKD. The CDR3 extends over 14 amino acids. CDR3 in DNA: TGTGCCATCAGCATCGGGTCCCAGGCAGATACGCAGTATTTT. Its translation: CAISIGSQADTQYF.

Comments on this clonotype: This is likely a read error, given that the CDR3 carries no conserved phenylalanine or tryptophan at its end. The limits of the CDR3 on the DNA are not certain, so only TCRdb's listed CDR3 is given. V is TRBV28 and J is TRBJ2-6. CDR1 MDHEN and CDR2 SYDVKM come from the germline V gene. Ends included, the CDR3 has 9 residues. The CDR3 sequence is CASSPSRTS.

A few counts support this clonotype. The rearrangement joins TRBV6-2 or TRBV6-3 to TRBJ2-1, with D perhaps assigned TRBD1 or TRBD2 (5 bases each). The germline CDR1 and CDR2 sequences are MNHEY and SVGEGT. The CDR3 sequence is 16 residues long. Trimming left V 5 bases short and J 5 bases short, with 19 bases between. The CDR3 region is CASSPGTPLLNNEQFF. The DNA of the CDR3 is TGTGCCAGCAGTCCCGGGACGCCCTTGCTGAACAATGAGCAGTTCTTC.

This clonotype was counted only a few times. V and J are TRBV30 and TRBJ2-3; D ambiguous. V lost 2 bases and J lost 2, with 8 bases in between. CDR3 length: 13 amino acids. The germline gives CDR1 GTSNPN, CDR2 SVGIG (reference sequence). CDR3 sequence: CAWSYGITDTQYF. The DNA of the CDR3 is TGTGCCTGGAGTTATGGAATCACAGATACGCAGTATTTT. The variable domain in full, with the rest retrieved from reference TRBV30 and TRBJ2-3, is SQTIHQWPATLVQPVGSPLSLECTVEGTSNPNLYWYRQAAGRGLQLLFYSVGIGQISSEVPQNLSASRPQDRQFILSSKKLLLSDSGFYLCAWSYGITDTQYFGPGTRLTVL.

Comment on this clonotype: Likely a read error: the CDR3 ends without its conserved phenylalanine or tryptophan. It is unclear where the CDR3 begins or ends on the DNA, so no DNA is shown, and the CDR3 is as TCRdb lists it. The rearrangement uses TRBV29-1 and TRBJ2-5; the table names TRBD1, a call not compared with the DNA. Including both end residues, the CDR3 is 8 amino acids long. Germline values: CDR1 SQVTM, CDR2 ANQGSEA. CDR3 in amino acids: CSVDQGAP.

The chain couples TRBV11-2 to TRBJ2-6; D gene ambiguous. The length of the CDR3 is 18 residues. Trimming cost V 3 bases and J 4 bases, with 19 bases left between them. Per the germline V gene, CDR1 is SGHAT and CDR2 is FQNNGV. The chain's CDR3 is CASSLGKETLSGANVLTF. The CDR3 DNA is TGTGCCAGCAGCTTGGGGAAAGAGACCCTTTCGGGGGCCAACGTCCTGACTTTC.